The TCR beta chain under discussion was sequenced for a study of T cells in Graves' hyperthyroidism and ophthalmopathy. V lost 2 bases to trimming and J lost 2 bases, with 15 bases between them. This CDR3 is built from 16 residues. Germline assignment: CDR1 MNHEY and CDR2 SVGEGT. This clonotype was seen repeatedly, ten times or more. Its antigen remains unidentified. Individuals with ophthalmopathy presented a Clinical Activity Score of at least 3, a NOSPECS grade of at least 4 and a duration under 3 months. Whole-study findings and limits: Appearing also in blood were most of the thyroid clonotypes expanded above 0.001.

RNA transcripts served as the template for amplifying TCR beta CDR3 regions. First-round RT-PCR targeting the TCR CDR3 was performed with the HTBI primer set. TCRdb called the multiplex PCR reads again in MiXCR, with one record for every CDR3 protein. Of 600,000 or so distinct CDR3 sequences detected, about 14% appear once; the ten largest clones hold around an eighth. The clonotype originates from a woman in her fifties or sixties with Graves' ophthalmopathy. V usage is TRBV6-2 or TRBV6-3 and J usage is TRBJ2-5; D gene uncertain. Material: blood. This CDR3 reads CASSYPRRRAQETQYF. The DNA for the CDR3 is TGTGCCAGCAGTTACCCCAGAAGGAGAGCGCAAGAGACCCAGTACTTC.